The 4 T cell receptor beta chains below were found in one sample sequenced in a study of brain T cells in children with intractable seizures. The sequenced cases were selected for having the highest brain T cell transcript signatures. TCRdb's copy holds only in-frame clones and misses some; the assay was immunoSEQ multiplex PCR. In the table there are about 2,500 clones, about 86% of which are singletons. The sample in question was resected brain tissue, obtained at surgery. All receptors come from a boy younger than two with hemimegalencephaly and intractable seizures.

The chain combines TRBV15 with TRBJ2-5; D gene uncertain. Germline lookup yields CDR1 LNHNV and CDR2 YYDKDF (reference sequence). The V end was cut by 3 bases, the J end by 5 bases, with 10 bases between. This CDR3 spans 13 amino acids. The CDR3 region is CATSSFSVETQYF. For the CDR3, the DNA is TGTGCCACCAGCAGTTTTTCAGTGGAGACCCAGTACTTC.

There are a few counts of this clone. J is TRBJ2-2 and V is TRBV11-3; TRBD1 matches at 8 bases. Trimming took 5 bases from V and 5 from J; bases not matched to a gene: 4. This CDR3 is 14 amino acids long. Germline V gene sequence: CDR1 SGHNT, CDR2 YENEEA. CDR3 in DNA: TGTGCCAGCAGCCCTAGACAGGGGACCGGGGAGCTGTTTTTT. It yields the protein CASSPRQGTGELFF.

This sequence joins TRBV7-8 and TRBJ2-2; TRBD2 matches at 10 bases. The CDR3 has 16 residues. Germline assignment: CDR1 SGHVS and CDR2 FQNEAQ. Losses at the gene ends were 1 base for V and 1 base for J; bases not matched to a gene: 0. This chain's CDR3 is CASSLGTSGNTGELFF. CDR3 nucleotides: TGTGCCAGCAGCTTAGGGACTAGCGGGAACACCGGGGAGCTGTTTTTT.

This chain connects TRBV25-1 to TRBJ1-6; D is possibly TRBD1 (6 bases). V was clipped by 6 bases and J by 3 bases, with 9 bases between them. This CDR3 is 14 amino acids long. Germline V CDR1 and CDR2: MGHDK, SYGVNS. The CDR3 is CASSRTDYNSPLHF. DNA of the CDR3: TGTGCCAGCAGCCGGACAGACTATAATTCACCCCTCCACTTT.